Presented here are 5 T cell receptor beta chains from one specimen sequenced in a study of blood T cell repertoires in COVID-19. Sequenced by immunoSEQ multiplex PCR; TCRdb stores in-frame clones only, minus some. The sample records around 85,000 clones, roughly 89% being singletons. Sequenced input: peripheral blood. Source of these receptors: a woman of 80 years or more with active or convalescent COVID-19.

The CDR3 loop is CASSLGSGRTDTQYF. In nucleotides, the CDR3 is TGTGCCAGCAGCTTAGGTTCAGGGCGCACAGATACGCAGTATTTT. The chain joins TRBV7-6 to TRBJ2-3, with a weak D call TRBD1 (5 bases). V gave up 1 base and J gave up 1 base, with 9 bases separating them. Germline CDR1 SGHVS, CDR2 FNYEAQ. The length of the CDR3 is 15 residues.

The genes are TRBV28 and TRBJ2-3, with 7 bases that match TRBD2. Germline assignment: CDR1 MDHEN and CDR2 SYDVKM. V lost 7 bases and J lost 0; bases outside the gene matches: 7. The CDR3 runs to 15 residues. CDR3 residues: CASMDGGRSTDTQYF. The CDR3 region has the DNA TGTGCCAGCATGGACGGCGGGAGAAGCACAGATACGCAGTATTTT.

V gene TRBV7-9 combines with J gene TRBJ2-2, with D unclear. Trimming pared 4 bases from V and 2 bases from J, leaving 17 bases between. Per germline, CDR1 SEHNR and CDR2 FQNEAQ (reference sequence). This CDR3 contains 17 residues. The CDR3 here is CASSYGSAITNTGELFF. For the CDR3, the DNA is TGTGCCAGCAGCTATGGATCAGCGATTACCAACACCGGGGAGCTGTTTTTT.

This clone has only one observation. The rearrangement links TRBV2 to TRBJ2-5, with D possibly TRBD1 on 6 matching bases. The CDR3 has 13 amino acids. Germline CDR1 SNHLY, CDR2 FYNNEI. Trimming removed 8 bases at V and 1 base at J, with 11 bases between. CDR3 DNA: TGTGCCAGCTCGTGGACAGCCCAAGAGACCCAGTACTTC. Amino acid sequence: CASSWTAQETQYF.

The chain has TRBV19 and TRBJ1-3, with D perhaps TRBD1 (6 bases). V dropped 7 bases and J dropped 0 bases, with 16 bases sitting between them. This CDR3 comprises 16 residues. Germline V gene sequence: CDR1 LNHDA, CDR2 SQIVND (reference sequence). The CDR3 is CASTTTGVGSGNTIYF. CDR3 in DNA: TGTGCCAGTACGACGACAGGAGTGGGCTCTGGAAACACCATATATTTT.